This note documents a single T cell receptor (beta chain) sequence. Its target is not known. The data were obtained in a study of T cell responses to AZD1222 COVID-19 vaccine. Study-wide results and limits: Only a handful of people who got AZD1222 tested seropositive at baseline. Only after the peak T cell response were repertoires sampled. The sample set comprised mostly white British donors with more females, and clonal diversity was possibly underestimated.

The assay was immunoSEQ multiplex PCR, and TCRdb's table has in-frame clones only and misses some. The data contain approximately 100,000 clones, about 87% of them seen just once; the ten biggest clones take up roughly a tenth. CDR1 is SGHNT and CDR2 is YYREEE in the germline V gene (reference sequence). The CDR3 consists of 14 residues. Between the trimmed V and J ends, which lost 4 bases and 7 bases, there was a span of 17 bases. The sample was peripheral blood, taken 28 days after the second AZD1222 dose. This TCR derives from an adult who received the AZD1222 COVID-19 vaccine. V gene TRBV5-4 combines with J gene TRBJ1-1; D not resolved. The CDR3 DNA reads as TGTGCCAGCAGCCTATTCAAGCCGGGTCATGAAGCTTTCTTT. Translation gives CASSLFKPGHEAFF.